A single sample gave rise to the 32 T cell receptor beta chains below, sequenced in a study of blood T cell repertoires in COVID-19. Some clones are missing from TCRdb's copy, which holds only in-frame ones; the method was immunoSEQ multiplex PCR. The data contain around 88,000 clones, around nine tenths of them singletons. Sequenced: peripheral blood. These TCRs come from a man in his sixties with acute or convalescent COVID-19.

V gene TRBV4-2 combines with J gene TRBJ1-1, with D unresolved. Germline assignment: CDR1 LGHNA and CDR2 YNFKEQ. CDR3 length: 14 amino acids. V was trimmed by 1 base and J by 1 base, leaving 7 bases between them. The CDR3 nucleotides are TGTGCCAGCAGCCAAGGGGCCTCGAACACTGAAGCTTTCTTT. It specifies CASSQGASNTEAFF.

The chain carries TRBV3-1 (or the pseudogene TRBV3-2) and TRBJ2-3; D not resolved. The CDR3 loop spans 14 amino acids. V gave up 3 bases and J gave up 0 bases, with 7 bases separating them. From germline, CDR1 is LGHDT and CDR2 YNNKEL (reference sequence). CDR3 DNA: TGTGCCAGCAGCCAGGCCGCTAGCACAGATACGCAGTATTTT. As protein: CASSQAASTDTQYF.

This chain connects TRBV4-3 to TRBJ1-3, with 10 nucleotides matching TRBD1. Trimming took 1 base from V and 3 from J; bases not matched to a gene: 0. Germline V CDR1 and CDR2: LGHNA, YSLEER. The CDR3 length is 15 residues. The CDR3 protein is CASSQGDRGGNTIYF. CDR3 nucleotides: TGCGCCAGCAGCCAAGGGGACAGGGGTGGAAACACCATATATTTT.

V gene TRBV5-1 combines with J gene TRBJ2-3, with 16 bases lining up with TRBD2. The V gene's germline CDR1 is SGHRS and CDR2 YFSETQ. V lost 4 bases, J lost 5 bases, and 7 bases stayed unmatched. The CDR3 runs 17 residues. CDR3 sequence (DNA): TGCGCCAGCAGCGCCCCGGGACTAGCGGGAGGGGAAGATACGCAGTATTTT. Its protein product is CASSAPGLAGGEDTQYF.

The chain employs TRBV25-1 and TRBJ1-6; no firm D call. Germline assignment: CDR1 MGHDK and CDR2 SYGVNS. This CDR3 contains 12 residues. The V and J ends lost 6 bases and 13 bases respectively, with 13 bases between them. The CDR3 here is CASRDPHGPLHF. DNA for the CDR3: TGTGCCAGCAGAGATCCCCACGGGCCCCTCCACTTT.

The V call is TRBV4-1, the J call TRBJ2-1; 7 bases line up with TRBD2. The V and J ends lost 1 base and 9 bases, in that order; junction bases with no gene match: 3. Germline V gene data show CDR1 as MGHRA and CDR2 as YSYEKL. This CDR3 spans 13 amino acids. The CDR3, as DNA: TGCGCCAGCAGCCAAGGGCGGGAGATTGAGCAGTTCTTC. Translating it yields CASSQGREIEQFF.

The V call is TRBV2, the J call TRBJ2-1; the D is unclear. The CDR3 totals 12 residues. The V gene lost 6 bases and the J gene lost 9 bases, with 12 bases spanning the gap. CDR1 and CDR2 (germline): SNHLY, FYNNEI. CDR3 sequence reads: CASSVDMGEQFF. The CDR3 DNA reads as TGTGCCAGCAGCGTAGACATGGGTGAGCAGTTCTTC. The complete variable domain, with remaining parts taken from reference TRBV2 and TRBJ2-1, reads EPEVTQTPSHQVTQMGQEVILRCVPISNHLYFYWYRQILGQKVEFLVSFYNNEISEKSEIFDDQFSVERPDGSNFTLKIRSTKLEDSAMYFCASSVDMGEQFFGPGTRLTVL.

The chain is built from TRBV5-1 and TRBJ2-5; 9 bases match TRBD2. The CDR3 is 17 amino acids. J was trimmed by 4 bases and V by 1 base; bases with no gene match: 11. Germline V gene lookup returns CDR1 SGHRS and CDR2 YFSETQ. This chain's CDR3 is CASSLSSSGKRVETQYF. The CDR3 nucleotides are TGCGCCAGCAGCTTGTCGTCTAGCGGGAAGAGGGTAGAGACCCAGTACTTC.

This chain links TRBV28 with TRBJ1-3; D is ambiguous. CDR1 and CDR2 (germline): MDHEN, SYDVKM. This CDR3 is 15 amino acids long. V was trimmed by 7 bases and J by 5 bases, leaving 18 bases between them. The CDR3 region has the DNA TGTGCCAGCATTAACCAAGAGGGTGGGAGAAACACCATATATTTT. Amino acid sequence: CASINQEGGRNTIYF.

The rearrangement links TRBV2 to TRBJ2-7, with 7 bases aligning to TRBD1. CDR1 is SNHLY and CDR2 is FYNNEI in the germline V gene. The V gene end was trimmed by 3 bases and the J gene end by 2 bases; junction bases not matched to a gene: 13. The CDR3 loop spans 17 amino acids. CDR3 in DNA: TGTGCCAGCAGTGAGACTTATACAGGACAGGAGACCTACGAGCAGTACTTC. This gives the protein CASSETYTGQETYEQYF.

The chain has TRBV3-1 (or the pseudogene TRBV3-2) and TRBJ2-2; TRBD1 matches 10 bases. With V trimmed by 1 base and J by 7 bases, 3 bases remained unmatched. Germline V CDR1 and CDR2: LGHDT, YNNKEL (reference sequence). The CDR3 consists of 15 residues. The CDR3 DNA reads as TGTGCCAGCAGCCAAGGCGGACAGGGGGGCGGGGAGCTGTTTTTT. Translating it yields CASSQGGQGGGELFF.

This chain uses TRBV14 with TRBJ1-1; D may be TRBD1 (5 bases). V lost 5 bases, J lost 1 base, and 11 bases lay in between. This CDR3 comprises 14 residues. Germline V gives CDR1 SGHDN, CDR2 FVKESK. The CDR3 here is CASSAGLRNTEAFF. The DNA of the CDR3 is TGTGCCAGCAGCGCAGGGTTAAGGAACACTGAAGCTTTCTTT.

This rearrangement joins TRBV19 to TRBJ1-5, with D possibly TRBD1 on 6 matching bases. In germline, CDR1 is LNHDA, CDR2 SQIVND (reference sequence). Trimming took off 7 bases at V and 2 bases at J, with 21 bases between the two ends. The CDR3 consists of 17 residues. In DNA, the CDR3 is TGTGCCAGTAATTTGCGGGGGCCGGTTCAGGGCAATCAGCCCCAGCATTTT. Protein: CASNLRGPVQGNQPQHF.

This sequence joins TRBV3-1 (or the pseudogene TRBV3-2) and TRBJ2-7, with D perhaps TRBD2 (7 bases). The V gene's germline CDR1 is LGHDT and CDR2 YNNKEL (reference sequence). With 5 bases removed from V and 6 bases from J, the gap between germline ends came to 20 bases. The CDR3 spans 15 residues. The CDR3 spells CASSFQGRERSEQYF. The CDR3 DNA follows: TGTGCCAGCAGCTTCCAGGGGCGGGAGAGATCCGAGCAGTACTTC.

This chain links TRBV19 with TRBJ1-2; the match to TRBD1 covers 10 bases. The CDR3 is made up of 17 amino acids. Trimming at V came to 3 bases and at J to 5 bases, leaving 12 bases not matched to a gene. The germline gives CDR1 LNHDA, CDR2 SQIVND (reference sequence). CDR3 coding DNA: TGTGCCAGTAGTATCTTGTTCGGACAGGGGGTACGGTATGGCTACACCTTC. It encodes CASSILFGQGVRYGYTF.

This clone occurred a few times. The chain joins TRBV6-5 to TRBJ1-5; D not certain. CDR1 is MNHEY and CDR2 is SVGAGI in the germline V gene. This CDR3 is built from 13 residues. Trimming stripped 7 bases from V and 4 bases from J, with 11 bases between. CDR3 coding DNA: TGTGCCAGCAACCAGGCCTTTAATCAGCCCCAGCATTTT. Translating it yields CASNQAFNQPQHF.

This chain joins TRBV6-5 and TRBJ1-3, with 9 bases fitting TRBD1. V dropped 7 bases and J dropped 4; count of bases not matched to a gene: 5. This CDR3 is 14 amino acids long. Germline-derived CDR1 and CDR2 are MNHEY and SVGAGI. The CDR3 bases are TGTGCCAGCACCTTGGACAGGGGCGGAAACACCATATATTTT. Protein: CASTLDRGGNTIYF.

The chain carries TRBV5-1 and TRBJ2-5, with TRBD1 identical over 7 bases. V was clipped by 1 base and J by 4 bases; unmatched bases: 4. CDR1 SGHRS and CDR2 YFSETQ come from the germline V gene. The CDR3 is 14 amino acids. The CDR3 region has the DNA TGCGCCAGCAGCTTGTGGGACAGTCGAGAGACCCAGTACTTC. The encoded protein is CASSLWDSRETQYF.

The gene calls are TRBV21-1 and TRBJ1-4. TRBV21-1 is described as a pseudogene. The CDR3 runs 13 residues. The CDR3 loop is CASSNRTGEKLFF. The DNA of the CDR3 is TGTGCCAGCAGCAACAGAACGGGGGAAAAACTGTTTTTT.

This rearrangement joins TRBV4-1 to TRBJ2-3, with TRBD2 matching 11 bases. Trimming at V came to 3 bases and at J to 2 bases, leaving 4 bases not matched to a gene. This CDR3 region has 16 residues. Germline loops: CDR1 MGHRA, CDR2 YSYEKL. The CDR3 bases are TGCGCCAGCAGCCACCGACTAGCGGGATTCACAGATACGCAGTATTTT. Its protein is CASSHRLAGFTDTQYF.

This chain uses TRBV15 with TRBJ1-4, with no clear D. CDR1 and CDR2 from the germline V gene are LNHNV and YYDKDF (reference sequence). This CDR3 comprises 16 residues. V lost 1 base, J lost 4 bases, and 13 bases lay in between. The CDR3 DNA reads TGTGCCACCAGCAGAGTAACGGGAGGGTATAATGAAAAACTGTTTTTT. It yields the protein CATSRVTGGYNEKLFF.

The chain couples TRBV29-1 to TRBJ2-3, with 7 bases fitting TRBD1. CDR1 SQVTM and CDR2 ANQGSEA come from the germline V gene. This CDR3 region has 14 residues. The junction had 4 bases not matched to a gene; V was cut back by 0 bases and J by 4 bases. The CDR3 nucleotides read TGCAGCGTTGAAGACTGGGGACAGTCAGATACGCAGTATTTT. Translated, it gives CSVEDWGQSDTQYF.

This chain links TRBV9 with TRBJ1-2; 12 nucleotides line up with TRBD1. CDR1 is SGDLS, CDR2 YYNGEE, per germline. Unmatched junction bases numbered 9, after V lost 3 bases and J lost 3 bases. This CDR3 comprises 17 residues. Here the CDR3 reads CASSGTGQGAGHYGYTF. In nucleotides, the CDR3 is TGTGCCAGCAGCGGAACGGGACAGGGGGCAGGGCACTATGGCTACACCTTC.

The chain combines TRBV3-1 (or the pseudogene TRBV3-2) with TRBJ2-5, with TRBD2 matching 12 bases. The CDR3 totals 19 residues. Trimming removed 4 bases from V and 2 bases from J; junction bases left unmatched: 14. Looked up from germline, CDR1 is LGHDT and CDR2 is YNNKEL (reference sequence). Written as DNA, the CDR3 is TGTGCCAGCAGCCCGAGGGGGCGGGCTAGCGGGAGGGGGCAAGAGACCCAGTACTTC. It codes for CASSPRGRASGRGQETQYF.

The CDR3 here is CASGPGTLSTDTQYF. Here the CDR3 DNA reads TGTGCTAGTGGCCCAGGGACACTTAGCACAGATACGCAGTATTTT. The chain couples TRBV12-5 to TRBJ2-3; D is perhaps TRBD1 (6 bases). V shed 6 bases and J shed 0 bases, with 13 bases lying between them. CDR3 length: 15 residues. CDR1 is LGHNT and CDR2 is FRNRAP in the germline V gene.

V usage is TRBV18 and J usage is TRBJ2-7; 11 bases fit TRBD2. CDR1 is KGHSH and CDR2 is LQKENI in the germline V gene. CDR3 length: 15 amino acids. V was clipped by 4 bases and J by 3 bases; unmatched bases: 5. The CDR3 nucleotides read TGTGCCAGCTCACTTAGTACTAGCGGGAGCTACGAGCAGTACTTC. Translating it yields CASSLSTSGSYEQYF.

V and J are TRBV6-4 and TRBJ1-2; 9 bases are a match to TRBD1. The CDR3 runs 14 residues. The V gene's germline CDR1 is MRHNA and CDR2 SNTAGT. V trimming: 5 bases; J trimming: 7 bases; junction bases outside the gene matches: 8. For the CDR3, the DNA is TGTGCCAGCAGTCCATACGACAGGGGGGCTGGCTACACCTTC. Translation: CASSPYDRGAGYTF.

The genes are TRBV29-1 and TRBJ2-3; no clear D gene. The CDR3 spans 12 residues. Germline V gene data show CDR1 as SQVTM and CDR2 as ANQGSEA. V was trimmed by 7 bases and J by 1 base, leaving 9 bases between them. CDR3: CSGRVGTDTQYF. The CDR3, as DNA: TGCAGCGGTAGAGTCGGCACAGATACGCAGTATTTT.

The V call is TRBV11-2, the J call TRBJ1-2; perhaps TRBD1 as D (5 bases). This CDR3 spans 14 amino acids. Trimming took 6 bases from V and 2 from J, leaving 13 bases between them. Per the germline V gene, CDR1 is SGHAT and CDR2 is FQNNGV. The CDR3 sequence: CASRISDSNYGYTF. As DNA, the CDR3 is TGTGCCAGCAGGATCAGTGACAGCAACTATGGCTACACCTTC.

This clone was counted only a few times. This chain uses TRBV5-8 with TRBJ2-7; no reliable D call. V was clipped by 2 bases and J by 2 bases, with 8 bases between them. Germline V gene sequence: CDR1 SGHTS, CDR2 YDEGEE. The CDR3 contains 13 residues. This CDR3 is CASSFPVPYEQYF. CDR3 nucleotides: TGTGCCAGCAGCTTTCCGGTCCCCTACGAGCAGTACTTC.

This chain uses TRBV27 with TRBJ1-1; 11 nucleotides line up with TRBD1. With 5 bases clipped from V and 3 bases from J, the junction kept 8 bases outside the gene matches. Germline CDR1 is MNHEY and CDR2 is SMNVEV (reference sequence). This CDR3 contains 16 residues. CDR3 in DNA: TGTGCCAGCAGTCTTGGGACAGGGGGTAGGCACACTGAAGCTTTCTTT. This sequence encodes CASSLGTGGRHTEAFF.

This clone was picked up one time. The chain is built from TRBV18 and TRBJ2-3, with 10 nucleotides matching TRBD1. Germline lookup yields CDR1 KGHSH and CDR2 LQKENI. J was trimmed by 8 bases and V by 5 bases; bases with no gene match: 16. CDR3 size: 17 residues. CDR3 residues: CASSSQGTGVGLATQYF. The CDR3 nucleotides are TGTGCCAGCTCATCCCAGGGGACAGGGGTTGGTTTGGCTACGCAGTATTTT. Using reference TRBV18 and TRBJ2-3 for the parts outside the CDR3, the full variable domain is NAGVMQNPRHLVRRRGQEARLRCSPMKGHSHVYWYRQLPEEGLKFMVYLQKENIIDESGMPKERFSAEFPKEGPSILRIQQVVRGDSAAYFCASSSQGTGVGLATQYFGPGTRLTVL.